Listed below are T cell receptor beta chains from one sample, sequenced in a study of T cell changes during pregnancy in multiple sclerosis. Repertoires were generated with immunoSEQ multiplex PCR, while TCRdb's copy carries only in-frame clones and drops some. The sample consists of about 75,000 clones, 94% of them appearing once. The sequencing here drew on CD4+ T cells from peripheral blood mononuclear cells, taken after pregnancy. The source of these receptors is a female donor with multiple sclerosis, enrolled in a pregnancy study. Both conserved end residues are part of each CDR3. A D gene is named only where the DNA matches it firmly. Rows may omit the clone size; those that give it use once, few, many or a size class.

clone_size	v_call	d_call	j_call	cdr3_nt	cdr3_aa
-	TRBV28	TRBD1	TRBJ1-5	TGTGCCAGCAGCTCCCGACAGGGAGGTCAGCCCCAGCATTTT	CASSSRQGGQPQHF
-	TRBV28	-	TRBJ1-2	TGTGCCAGCAGTTCCCTACAGGGTCAGGCTAACTATGGCTACACCTTC	CASSSLQGQANYGYTF
-	TRBV29-1	-	TRBJ2-1	TGCAGCGTTGGGTCGACAGATAGAGAGCAGTTCTTC	CSVGSTDREQFF
-	TRBV7-6	-	TRBJ2-7	TGTGCCAGCAGCTCACAACAGGGCCGCTTAGGGGACGAGCAGTACTTC	CASSSQQGRLGDEQYF
-	TRBV7-2	TRBD1	TRBJ1-3	TGTGCCAGCAGCCCCGTTCAGGGGGCGGGAGGAAACACCATATATTTT	CASSPVQGAGGNTIYF
once	TRBV7-6	TRBD1	TRBJ2-5	TGTGCCAGCAGCTTAGGATTAGGGACAGGGCAAGAGACCCAGTACTTC	CASSLGLGTGQETQYF
-	TRBV19	TRBD1	TRBJ2-1	TGTGCCAGTGATCCGGGACAGGGCCCGAGTAAGCAGTTCTTC	CASDPGQGPSKQFF
-	TRBV2	-	TRBJ2-5	TGTGCCAGCAGTGAAGAGGGAACGGGACAAGAGACCCAGTACTTC	CASSEEGTGQETQYF
-	TRBV18	TRBD2	TRBJ2-4	TGTGCCAGCTCACCGTTAGCGGGATCAGCCAAAAACATTCAGTACTTC	CASSPLAGSAKNIQYF
-	TRBV6-5	TRBD1	TRBJ2-1	TGTGCCAGCAGTTCTCGTGTGCAGGGGGACTACAATGAGCAGTTCTTC	CASSSRVQGDYNEQFF
once	TRBV27	-	TRBJ2-3	TGTGCCAGCAGTTCCCGGGGCACAGATACGCAGTATTTT	CASSSRGTDTQYF
few	TRBV19	TRBD1	TRBJ2-7	TGTGCCAGTAGTACAACCGGGACAGGGTCCTACGAGCAGTACTTC	CASSTTGTGSYEQYF
-	TRBV19	TRBD1	TRBJ1-3	TGTGCCAGTAGTACGACGACAGGGCCTGGAAACACCATATATTTT	CASSTTTGPGNTIYF